This TCR beta chain was found in a study of human T cells and chemical hapten exposure. This clonotype has ten or more counts. Germline-derived CDR1 and CDR2 are SEHNR and FQNEAQ (reference sequence). V lost 3 bases and J 4 bases, leaving 15 bases between the germline ends. This CDR3 is built from 15 residues. The sample's time point: pre-sensitization, week 0. Described treatment: therapeutic diphenylcyclopropenone sensitization with weekly scalp DPC. From the RACE reads, TCRdb called clonotypes with MiXCR, one entry per CDR3 protein. This sample has 240,000 or so distinct CDR3 sequences, with 7% to 10% found just once.

The receptor was derived from a woman in her thirties or forties with alopecia areata. Some clones in this sample may be carry-over from other donors' samples. The V and J genes are TRBV7-9 and TRBJ1-2; maybe TRBD1 (6 bases). Here the sequenced sample was whole blood, taken in connection with sensitization to the hapten diphenylcyclopropenone (DPC). Here the CDR3 reads CASSLQDSTIYGYTF. The CDR3, as DNA: TGTGCCAGCAGCTTGCAGGACAGTACGATCTATGGCTACACCTTC.